Listed below are T cell receptor beta chains from one sample, sequenced in a study of vaccination and CD4 T cells after COVID-19. Their specific antigens are unknown. Via MiXCR, TCRdb re-called the PCR reads, giving one row per CDR3 protein. The profile shows about 21,000 distinct CDR3 sequences, about three quarters of them singletons. The specimen sequenced was CD4+ T cells from blood, cultured in vitro. These receptors were taken from a human donor who had recovered from COVID-19. The CDR3 runs from the conserved cysteine through the conserved F or W. A D gene is named only where the DNA matches it firmly. Expanded clones get a size class; other rows say once, few or many, or leave the size out.

V gene: TRBV15; D gene: .; clone size: once; J gene: TRBJ1-5; CDR3 DNA: TGTGCCACCAGCCCGGTAGGGGTTCAGCCCCAGCATTTT; CDR3 protein: CATSPVGVQPQHF
V gene: TRBV9; D gene: .; clone size: .; J gene: TRBJ2-7; CDR3 DNA: TGTGCCAGCAGCGTCAGAGGGGTTCCTCTCTACGAGCAGTACTTC; CDR3 protein: CASSVRGVPLYEQYF
V gene: TRBV20-1; D gene: .; clone size: .; J gene: TRBJ2-5; CDR3 DNA: TGCAGTGCTAGTCCTTCAGCTCCCAGAGAGACCCAGTACTTC; CDR3 protein: CSASPSAPRETQYF
V gene: TRBV2; D gene: .; clone size: .; J gene: TRBJ1-2; CDR3 DNA: TGTGCCAGCTCGATGTCCTATGGCTACACCTTC; CDR3 protein: CASSMSYGYTF
V gene: TRBV20-1; D gene: .; clone size: .; J gene: TRBJ1-5; CDR3 DNA: TGCAGTGCTAGAGATGAGGCAGGGCGAGGGTCCATGCTTGTGATTCCCCAGCATTTT; CDR3 protein: CSARDEAGRGSMLVIPQHF
V gene: TRBV24-1; D gene: .; clone size: .; J gene: TRBJ2-3; CDR3 DNA: TGTGCCACCAGTGACCCCGTGTGGGAGGACCAAAGCACAGATACGCAGTATTTT; CDR3 protein: CATSDPVWEDQSTDTQYF
V gene: TRBV6-2/TRBV6-3; D gene: .; clone size: .; J gene: TRBJ1-1; CDR3 DNA: TGTGCCAGCAGTTACAGAACAGAGAACACTGAAGCTTTCTTT; CDR3 protein: CASSYRTENTEAFF
V gene: TRBV4-1; D gene: .; clone size: .; J gene: TRBJ1-5; CDR3 DNA: TGCGCCAGCAGCCAGCAGGGGTTGCGCAATCAGCCCCAGCATTTT; CDR3 protein: CASSQQGLRNQPQHF
V gene: TRBV20-1; D gene: .; clone size: .; J gene: TRBJ1-6; CDR3 DNA: TGCAGTGCTAGATTGGGCAGTGGAGTTGATTCACCCCTCCACTTT; CDR3 protein: CSARLGSGVDSPLHF
V gene: TRBV7-2; D gene: .; clone size: .; J gene: TRBJ1-1; CDR3 DNA: TGTGCCAGCAGCTCCTACAGGAACACTGAAGCTTTCTTT; CDR3 protein: CASSSYRNTEAFF
V gene: TRBV19; D gene: .; clone size: .; J gene: TRBJ2-3; CDR3 DNA: TGTGCCAGTAGTAGGAGCGGCCGGGGCACAGATACGCAGTATTTT; CDR3 protein: CASSRSGRGTDTQYF
V gene: TRBV7-2; D gene: .; clone size: .; J gene: TRBJ2-7; CDR3 DNA: TGTGCCAGCAGCTTAGCGACGGTCTCCTACGAGCAGTACTTC; CDR3 protein: CASSLATVSYEQYF
V gene: TRBV12-3/TRBV12-4; D gene: TRBD1; clone size: .; J gene: TRBJ1-6; CDR3 DNA: TGTGCCAGTAGCCCGGGACAGGGGTCACCCCTCCACTTT; CDR3 protein: CASSPGQGSPLHF
V gene: TRBV11-2; D gene: .; clone size: .; J gene: TRBJ1-1; CDR3 DNA: TGTGCCAGCAGCTTAGTAGGGGCCAAAATCCTGAACACTGAAGCTTTCTTT; CDR3 protein: CASSLVGAKILNTEAFF
V gene: TRBV7-2; D gene: TRBD1; clone size: .; J gene: TRBJ2-2; CDR3 DNA: TGTGCCAGCAGCTCGACTCACAGGGGGCGAGGGGACGGGGAGCTGTTTTTT; CDR3 protein: CASSSTHRGRGDGELFF
V gene: TRBV30; D gene: .; clone size: .; J gene: TRBJ1-1; CDR3 DNA: TGTGCCTGGAGTTTACAGCGAAACACTGAAGCTTTCTTT; CDR3 protein: CAWSLQRNTEAFF
V gene: TRBV27; D gene: .; clone size: .; J gene: TRBJ1-5; CDR3 DNA: TGTGCCAGCAGTTTAAAGTGGGGTTCTGGGGGCAATCAGCCCCAGCATTTT; CDR3 protein: CASSLKWGSGGNQPQHF
V gene: TRBV28; D gene: .; clone size: .; J gene: TRBJ2-1; CDR3 DNA: TGTGCCAGCGGACTATGGACAGGCCAGACGACCAATGAGCAGTTCTTC; CDR3 protein: CASGLWTGQTTNEQFF
V gene: TRBV28; D gene: TRBD1; clone size: .; J gene: TRBJ1-2; CDR3 DNA: TGTGCCAGCAGCTTGGGACAGCTTAATGGCTACACCTTC; CDR3 protein: CASSLGQLNGYTF
V gene: TRBV6-5; D gene: .; clone size: .; J gene: TRBJ2-1; CDR3 DNA: TGTGCCAGCAGTTACGTGGGTTCGAGAAACAATGAGCAGTTCTTC; CDR3 protein: CASSYVGSRNNEQFF
V gene: TRBV7-9; D gene: TRBD1; clone size: .; J gene: TRBJ1-2; CDR3 DNA: TGTGCCAGCAGCTTCTACGGTCAGAAGGACAGGCAAATCAACTATGGCTACACCTTC; CDR3 protein: CASSFYGQKDRQINYGYTF
V gene: TRBV27; D gene: .; clone size: .; J gene: TRBJ1-5; CDR3 DNA: TGTGCCAGCAGTTTAAGGGGAAATCAGCCCCAGCATTTT; CDR3 protein: CASSLRGNQPQHF
V gene: TRBV28; D gene: .; clone size: .; J gene: TRBJ1-5; CDR3 DNA: TGTGCCAGCACCCCAGGAACCATCAGGGCCCAGCATTTT; CDR3 protein: CASTPGTIRAQHF
V gene: TRBV10-3; D gene: .; clone size: .; J gene: TRBJ1-1; CDR3 DNA: TGTGCCATCAGTGAGTCCAAGGGCACTGAAGCTTTCTTT; CDR3 protein: CAISESKGTEAFF
V gene: TRBV12-3/TRBV12-4; D gene: TRBD1; clone size: .; J gene: TRBJ1-5; CDR3 DNA: TGTGCCAGCAGGATAACAGGGGTAAGCAATCAGCCCCAGCATTTT; CDR3 protein: CASRITGVSNQPQHF
V gene: TRBV7-2; D gene: TRBD1; clone size: .; J gene: TRBJ1-1; CDR3 DNA: TGTGCCAGCAGCCTAGACAGGGGAAGCACTGAAGCTTTCTTT; CDR3 protein: CASSLDRGSTEAFF
V gene: TRBV28; D gene: .; clone size: .; J gene: TRBJ1-3; CDR3 DNA: TGTGCCAGCAGTCCCTATCAAGGGTTCGGAAACACCATATATTTT; CDR3 protein: CASSPYQGFGNTIYF
V gene: TRBV28; D gene: TRBD2; clone size: .; J gene: TRBJ2-3; CDR3 DNA: TGTGCCAGCACGGGCCTAGCGGGAGTTGGAGATACGCAGTATTTT; CDR3 protein: CASTGLAGVGDTQYF
V gene: TRBV20-1; D gene: .; clone size: once; J gene: TRBJ1-1; CDR3 DNA: TGCAGTGCTAGGGGTGGGGGAACGGGCACTGAAGCTTTCTTT; CDR3 protein: CSARGGGTGTEAFF
V gene: TRBV19; D gene: .; clone size: .; J gene: TRBJ1-5; CDR3 DNA: TGTGCCAGTAGTATAGAGCGGAGGGGGGGGGTCAATCAGCCCCAGCATTTT; CDR3 protein: CASSIERRGGVNQPQHF
V gene: TRBV7-3; D gene: .; clone size: .; J gene: TRBJ1-2; CDR3 DNA: TGTGCCAGCAGCCAACAGCCCAACTATGGCTACACCTTC; CDR3 protein: CASSQQPNYGYTF
V gene: TRBV7-6; D gene: TRBD1; clone size: few; J gene: TRBJ1-3; CDR3 DNA: TGTGCCAGCAGCTTAGAGGCCAGGGGGCTGGGAAACACCATATATTTT; CDR3 protein: CASSLEARGLGNTIYF
V gene: TRBV12-1; D gene: .; clone size: few; J gene: TRBJ1-6; CDR3 DNA: TGTGCCAGCCAAGAGGGACAGGGGGTTTCTTCACCCCTCCACTTT; CDR3 protein: CASQEGQGVSSPLHF
V gene: TRBV29-1; D gene: TRBD1; clone size: once; J gene: TRBJ2-2; CDR3 DNA: TGCAGCGTTGAAGGGGACAGGGGAGACACCGGGGAGCTGTTTTTT; CDR3 protein: CSVEGDRGDTGELFF
V gene: TRBV20-1; D gene: .; clone size: .; J gene: TRBJ2-7; CDR3 DNA: TGCAGTGCCTCCCCGTACTACGAGCAGTACTTC; CDR3 protein: CSASPYYEQYF
V gene: TRBV6-5; D gene: TRBD1; clone size: once; J gene: TRBJ1-5; CDR3 DNA: TGTGCCAGCAGTTACGTCGGGACAGGGGGGCCCCAGCATTTT; CDR3 protein: CASSYVGTGGPQHF
V gene: TRBV7-9; D gene: .; clone size: .; J gene: TRBJ2-7; CDR3 DNA: TGTGCCAGCAGACTCGACCCGGGGGCCTCCAACGAGCAGTACTTC; CDR3 protein: CASRLDPGASNEQYF
V gene: TRBV7-6; D gene: .; clone size: .; J gene: TRBJ2-1; CDR3 DNA: TGTGCCAGCAGCTTAGAGGCGGGCAATGAGCAGTTCTTC; CDR3 protein: CASSLEAGNEQFF
V gene: TRBV7-6; D gene: .; clone size: .; J gene: TRBJ1-2; CDR3 DNA: TGTGCCAGCAGCTTAGAAGTCGGGGAGAAGTATGGCTACACCTTC; CDR3 protein: CASSLEVGEKYGYTF
V gene: TRBV7-2; D gene: .; clone size: .; J gene: TRBJ1-3; CDR3 DNA: TGTGCCAGCAGTTACGGACTAAGCGGAAACACCATATATTTT; CDR3 protein: CASSYGLSGNTIYF
V gene: TRBV7-6; D gene: .; clone size: .; J gene: TRBJ2-7; CDR3 DNA: TGTGCCAGCAGCTTATCCCTAGACTACGAGCAGTACTTC; CDR3 protein: CASSLSLDYEQYF
V gene: TRBV7-8; D gene: TRBD2; clone size: few; J gene: TRBJ2-1; CDR3 DNA: TGTGCCAGCAGCACCACCGGGACTAGTCTTAATGAGCAGTTCTTC; CDR3 protein: CASSTTGTSLNEQFF